The text below deals with one TCR beta chain. Its antigen is unidentified. CDR3 length: 14 amino acids. The V gene end was trimmed by 7 bases and the J gene end by 3 bases; junction bases not matched to a gene: 8. The germline CDR1 and CDR2 sequences are SGHRS and YFSETQ. Library preparation (for TCRbeta) was performed with unique molecular identifiers. A single record per CDR3 protein comes from TCRdb applying MiXCR to the PCR reads. The sample consists of around 670,000 distinct CDR3 sequences, around 12% of them appearing once. This sample was included in a study of T-cell reconstitution after alpha-beta-depleted transplantation in children. Study-level results: The main origin of T-cell counts and diversity one year after transplant was newly produced T cells. The origin of high day-60 TCRbeta diversity in some patients lay in surviving recipient T cells and thymic progenitors. Where alpha-beta T cells came from about two months after transplant was reportedly several hundred expanded graft clones.

The sample was PBMCs, taken before TCRalphabeta/CD19-depleted stem cell transplant. This sequence was found in a girl aged 2-10 years with congenital amegakaryocytic thrombocytopenia, due to receive a stem cell transplant. V is TRBV5-1 and J is TRBJ2-5; 8 bases match TRBD1. CDR3 in DNA: TGCGCCAGCTATCCAGGGACAGGAGAAGAGACCCAGTACTTC. As protein: CASYPGTGEETQYF.